The source of this T cell receptor beta chain is a study of shared clonotypes between healthy human individuals. The study's findings and limits: An anticipated effect of sequencing depth on clonotype sharing among donors was recognized.

In its sample, this clone was seen a few times. Its target is unknown. This sample also contains other DNA sequences that code for the same CDR3. Researchers divided each subset's genomic DNA evenly across several immunoSEQ plates. Libraries were prepared by immunoSEQ multiplex PCR; TCRdb keeps only in-frame clonotypes and omits some of them. The sample holds 900,000 to 1,200,000 clones, approximately 80% seen once. CDR3 length: 14 amino acids. Trimming stripped 3 bases from V and 2 bases from J, with 11 bases between. The germline gives CDR1 SGHVS, CDR2 FQNEAQ. The source is a man aged 18 to 30 in good health. Some clones in this sample may be carry-over from other donors' samples. The sequencing input was memory CD4+ T cells from PBMCs. Sample subset: CD45RA-negative fraction. The chain carries TRBV7-8 and TRBJ2-7; D perhaps matches TRBD2 (6 bases). CDR3: CASSLAGGAYEQYF. CDR3 coding DNA: TGTGCCAGCAGCTTGGCCGGCGGGGCCTACGAGCAGTACTTC.